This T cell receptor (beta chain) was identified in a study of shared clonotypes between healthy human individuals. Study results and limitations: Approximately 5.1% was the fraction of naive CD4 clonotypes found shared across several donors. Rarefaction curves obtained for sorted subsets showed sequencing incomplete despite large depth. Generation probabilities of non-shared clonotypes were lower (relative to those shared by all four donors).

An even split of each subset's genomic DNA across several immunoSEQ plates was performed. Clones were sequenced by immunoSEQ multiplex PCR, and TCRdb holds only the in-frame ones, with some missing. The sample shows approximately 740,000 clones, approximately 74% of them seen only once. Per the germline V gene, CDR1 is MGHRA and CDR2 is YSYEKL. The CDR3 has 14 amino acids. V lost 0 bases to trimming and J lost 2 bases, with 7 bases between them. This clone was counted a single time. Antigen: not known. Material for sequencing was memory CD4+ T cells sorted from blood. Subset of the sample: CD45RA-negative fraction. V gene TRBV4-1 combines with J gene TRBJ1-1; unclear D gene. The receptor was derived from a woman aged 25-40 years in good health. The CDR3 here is CASSQEVRNTEAFF. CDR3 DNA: TGCGCCAGCAGCCAAGAAGTAAGAAACACTGAAGCTTTCTTT.